These 12 T cell receptor beta chains were sequenced from one sample in a study of shared clonotypes between healthy human individuals. Method: immunoSEQ multiplex PCR; TCRdb's copy keeps in-frame clones and lacks some. The sample yields 640,000 or so clones, 60% to 80% seen once. The specimen was memory CD4+ T cells sorted from blood. Subset denoted: CD45RA-negative fraction. The source of these receptors is a woman in her 30s in good health.

A note on this clone: This specimen includes other DNA sequences encoding the same CDR3. The rearrangement uses TRBV30 and TRBJ2-2; the D is unclear. The CDR3 spans 14 residues. V was shortened by 0 bases and J by 2 bases, with 7 bases between the two germline ends. The V gene's germline CDR1 is GTSNPN and CDR2 SVGIG (reference sequence). The CDR3 protein is CAWSVQQNTGELFF. The CDR3 bases are TGTGCCTGGAGTGTACAACAAAACACCGGGGAGCTGTTTTTT.

The gene calls are TRBV10-3 and TRBJ1-3, with D perhaps TRBD1 (6 bases). The CDR3 is 13 amino acids. The V end lost 4 bases, the J end lost 3 bases, and 7 bases lay between the germline ends. The germline gives CDR1 ENHRY, CDR2 SYGVKD. DNA of the CDR3: TGTGCCATCAGTGGACAGGTTGGAAACACCATATATTTT. This encodes CAISGQVGNTIYF.

The rearrangement joins TRBV7-9 to TRBJ1-1; D is unresolved. CDR3 length: 13 residues. Trimming removed 3 bases from V and 4 bases from J, with 9 bases in between. CDR1 and CDR2 from the germline V gene are SEHNR and FQNEAQ (reference sequence). Here the CDR3 reads CASSFYGTTEAFF. The CDR3 nucleotides read TGTGCCAGCAGCTTTTACGGAACCACTGAAGCTTTCTTT.

Only a few counts were recorded for this clone. CDR3 residues: CSVGQNTEAFF. DNA for the CDR3: TGCAGCGTTGGACAGAACACTGAAGCTTTCTTT. V and J are TRBV29-1 and TRBJ1-1; D not certain. Germline V gene sequence: CDR1 SQVTM, CDR2 ANQGSEA. This CDR3 region has 11 residues. V was trimmed by 4 bases and J by 1 base, leaving 4 bases between them.

Regarding this clone: At the DNA level, this CDR3 is encoded by other sequences in the same sample as well. The genes are TRBV19 and TRBJ2-5; D may be TRBD1 (5 bases). V was pared by 4 bases and J by 2 bases, with 8 bases between. CDR1 and CDR2 from the germline V gene are LNHDA and SQIVND (reference sequence). The CDR3 sequence is 13 residues long. The DNA for the CDR3 is TGTGCCAGTAGTACGACAGTTCAAGAGACCCAGTACTTC. It translates to CASSTTVQETQYF.

This clone came up a few times. The V and J genes are TRBV19 and TRBJ1-4; maybe TRBD1 (6 bases). Trimming took off 3 bases at V and 5 bases at J, with 10 bases between the two ends. The CDR3 runs 14 residues. CDR1 is LNHDA and CDR2 is SQIVND in the germline V gene (reference sequence). CDR3 bases: TGTGCCAGTAGTATCAGGGGAGTGAATGAAAAACTGTTTTTT. It translates to CASSIRGVNEKLFF.

This clone was seen a few times. V gene TRBV7-2 combines with J gene TRBJ2-2; 7 bases are shared with TRBD2. V trimming: 6 bases; J trimming: 5 bases; junction bases outside the gene matches: 9. CDR1 and CDR2 from the germline V gene are SGHTA and FQGNSA. This CDR3 has 15 amino acids. The CDR3 loop reads CASSILQGGTGELFF. In DNA form, the CDR3 reads TGTGCCAGCAGTATTTTGCAGGGAGGGACCGGGGAGCTGTTTTTT.

Of note for this clone: A read error likely explains this, since a far larger clone differs by one base. The rearrangement links TRBV9 to TRBJ2-3, with 12 bases lining up with TRBD2. Germline lookup yields CDR1 SGDLS and CDR2 YYNGEE. Trimming took 3 bases from V and 4 from J; bases not matched to a gene: 0. The CDR3 covers 14 residues. CDR3 protein: CASSASGRADTQYF. The CDR3 DNA is TGTGCCAGCAGCGCTAGCGGGAGGGCAGATACGCAGTATTTT.

The chain has TRBV4-1 and TRBJ1-2; no definite D call. CDR1 and CDR2 from the germline V gene are MGHRA and YSYEKL. This CDR3 has 13 residues. Trimming pared 4 bases from V and 3 bases from J, leaving 9 bases between. The CDR3 bases are TGCGCCAGCAGCCTATCGCGGGACTATGGCTACACCTTC. Translated, it gives CASSLSRDYGYTF.

The genes are TRBV28 and TRBJ2-7; D is uncertain. Trimming took 4 bases from V and 0 from J, leaving 19 bases between them. The CDR3 has 17 residues. Germline lookup yields CDR1 MDHEN and CDR2 SYDVKM. The CDR3 protein is CASSSPGRDVDSYEQYF. CDR3 in DNA: TGTGCCAGCAGTTCTCCCGGGCGCGACGTAGACTCCTACGAGCAGTACTTC.

The chain links TRBV2 to TRBJ2-6; no clear D gene. The CDR3 loop spans 15 amino acids. Germline assignment: CDR1 SNHLY and CDR2 FYNNEI. V gave up 7 bases and J gave up 0 bases, with 10 bases separating them. In nucleotides, the CDR3 is TGTGCCAGCAACCTTCTTACCTCTGGGGCCAACGTCCTGACTTTC. It translates to CASNLLTSGANVLTF.

V and J are TRBV5-5 and TRBJ2-2, with a weak D call TRBD1 (6 bases). This CDR3 is built from 15 residues. CDR1 SGHKS and CDR2 YYEKEE come from the germline V gene (reference sequence). Trimming cost V 7 bases and J 5 bases, with 18 bases left between them. CDR3 region: CASGVVQGLTGELFF. Here the CDR3 DNA reads TGTGCCAGCGGCGTTGTTCAGGGGTTGACCGGGGAGCTGTTTTTT.